These T cell receptor beta chains were read from a single sample in a study of blood T cell repertoires in COVID-19. The table came from immunoSEQ multiplex PCR; TCRdb's copy has only in-frame clones and leaves some out. The sample has more than 35,000 clones; roughly nine tenths are singletons. The sequenced material came from peripheral blood. These TCRs come from a human donor in a cohort sampled during active COVID-19. CDR3s leave out the opening cysteine and the closing phenylalanine or tryptophan. The D gene is left open where the match is weak.

TRBV9	.	TRBJ1-5	ASSGGLPEGPQH
TRBV11-2	TRBD2	TRBJ2-7	ASSSVAGGTYEQY
TRBV24-1	.	TRBJ2-2	ATSDYGVTGELF
TRBV5-1	TRBD2	TRBJ2-5	ASSDPSGVQETQY
TRBV6-1	.	TRBJ1-2	ASSETIGYT
TRBV6-2/TRBV6-3	.	TRBJ2-5	ASSYSTGGTQY
TRBV5-4	.	TRBJ1-2	ASSLSGDGYT
TRBV7-9	.	TRBJ1-1	ASSLRQVEAF
TRBV5-5	.	TRBJ2-7	ASSLAYEQY
TRBV9	.	TRBJ2-3	ASSANTDTQY
TRBV29-1	TRBD2	TRBJ2-7	SVVGSGAYEQY
TRBV4-2	TRBD1	TRBJ2-3	ASSQTGQGQGTQY
TRBV5-1	TRBD2	TRBJ2-5	ASSPRTSGGKTQY
TRBV7-6	TRBD2	TRBJ2-7	ASSLTSGSSYEQY